The T cell receptor beta chain under discussion was sequenced for a study of Ad26.COV2.S vaccination and SARS-CoV-2 variants. Study-level information: The donor participated in the COV1001 trial, in its Ad26.COV2.S arm. The study gave Ad26.COV2.S intramuscularly, once or twice 56 days apart.

Regarding the study as a whole: Similar non-spike TCR breadth was observed in recipients of vaccine and of placebo.

Produced via immunoSEQ multiplex PCR; TCRdb's table is partial and in-frame only. This table holds about 440,000 clones, about 90% found once. This sample's treatment: some 19 received Ad26.COV2.S at low or high dose, single or two shots; roughly five received placebo; per-sample allocation not given. Samples came from day 63 after the first vaccine or placebo injection. Trimming cost V 2 bases and J 6 bases, with 13 bases left between them. CDR3 size: 14 residues. Germline V gene lookup returns CDR1 SEHNR and CDR2 FQNEAQ (reference sequence). This clone was counted only a few times. The antigen is undetermined.

The chain joins TRBV7-9 to TRBJ1-1; D perhaps matches TRBD1 (6 bases). The material sequenced was peripheral blood, taken in a trial of Ad26.COV2.S vaccine versus placebo. The TCR was taken from a person aged 18-60 years who received the Ad26.COV2.S COVID-19 vaccine or a placebo. The CDR3 loop reads CASSLPDQGPEAFF. The CDR3, as DNA: TGTGCCAGCAGCTTACCGGACCAGGGGCCTGAAGCTTTCTTT.